The rows below give T cell receptor beta chains drawn from one sample of a study of CD8 T cells in ankylosing spondylitis. A single record per CDR3 protein comes from TCRdb applying MiXCR to the 5' RACE reads. The repertoire has hundreds of thousands of distinct CDR3 sequences, about a sixth of them found once; the top ten carry 0.85% to 1.3%. Input material: blood, either unsorted or a sorted T cell fraction (not recorded which). These receptors all come from a male donor with ankylosing spondylitis. Each CDR3 is given with its conserved first and last residue. Fields, in order: V gene, J gene, clone size, D gene, CDR3 DNA, CDR3 protein. D genes are given only for firm matches. Not all rows give a size; the values are once, few, many and, for expanded clones, a class.

TRBV20-1,TRBJ2-3,many,.,TGCAGTGCCCGCGGGCTGGGTGATACGCAGTATTTT,CSARGLGDTQYF
TRBV4-2,TRBJ2-5,.,.,TGTGCCAGCAGCCAAGGATGGAGAGAGACCCAGTACTTC,CASSQGWRETQYF
TRBV29-1,TRBJ2-2,.,TRBD2,TGCAGCGTTGAATGGCTAGCGGGAGTTTCTACCGGGGAGCTGTTTTTT,CSVEWLAGVSTGELFF
TRBV4-2,TRBJ2-7,few,TRBD1,TGTGCCAGCAGCCAAGGAACCGGGACAGGGAACTCCTACGAGCAGTACTTC,CASSQGTGTGNSYEQYF
TRBV28,TRBJ2-7,.,.,TGTGCCAGCAGGCCGGGGGTTCCCTACGAGCAGTACTTC,CASRPGVPYEQYF
TRBV20-1,TRBJ2-1,few,.,TGCAGTGCTAGAGATAGCGGAGTCCCCTACAATGAGCAGTTCTTC,CSARDSGVPYNEQFF
TRBV3-1,TRBJ2-5,few,.,TGTGCCAGCAGCCAAGGGCAAGTGGGTAGTAGAGAGACCCAGTACTTC,CASSQGQVGSRETQYF
TRBV11-2,TRBJ2-1,few,.,TGTGCCAGCAGCTTCTCTTTAGGGCCCTACAATGAGCAGTTCTTC,CASSFSLGPYNEQFF
TRBV2,TRBJ2-3,few,.,TGTGCCAGCGGGGGCTTCACAGATACGCAGTATTTT,CASGGFTDTQYF
TRBV12-5,TRBJ2-1,.,TRBD2,TGTGCTAGTGGTTTGGTAGGTATAGCGGGGGACTACAATGAGCAGTTCTTC,CASGLVGIAGDYNEQFF
TRBV5-1,TRBJ2-1,.,TRBD2,TGCGCCAGCAGCTTAAGCGGGGGGGCCAGCAATGAGCAGTTCTTC,CASSLSGGASNEQFF
TRBV5-1,TRBJ2-1,few,.,TGCGCCAGCAGCTTGAGCGCCCTAGCGATCGATGAGCAGTTCTTC,CASSLSALAIDEQFF
TRBV4-3,TRBJ1-2,.,.,TGCGCCAGCAGCCAAGAAGCGCACAGGACCATCTATGGCTACACCTTC,CASSQEAHRTIYGYTF
TRBV9,TRBJ1-2,few,.,TGTGCCAGCAACCCGGGGGAGGGCACGTTCGGCTACACCTTC,CASNPGEGTFGYTF
TRBV7-3,TRBJ2-5,.,TRBD2,TGTGCCAGCAGTTCAACCGGGACTAGCGTCCCCCAGTACTTC,CASSSTGTSVPQYF
TRBV27,TRBJ2-3,once,TRBD1,TGTGCCAGCAGTGCCCCGGGACAGGGAAAAGATACGCAGTATTTT,CASSAPGQGKDTQYF
TRBV5-6,TRBJ2-7,few,.,TGTGCCAGCAGACCGGACTATACTACAGGGGTCCCCCCCTACGAGCAGTACTTC,CASRPDYTTGVPPYEQYF
TRBV7-9,TRBJ1-3,.,TRBD1,TGTGCCAGCAGCTTAGGACAGGGGATCGGAAACACCATATATTTT,CASSLGQGIGNTIYF
TRBV11-2,TRBJ2-7,few,.,TGTGCCAGCCGGTCCGCAGTCGAGCAGTACTTC,CASRSAVEQYF
TRBV30,TRBJ2-7,.,TRBD1,TGTGCCTGGAGAACCCCGGGACAGGGTCTACACGAGCAGTACTTC,CAWRTPGQGLHEQYF
TRBV29-1,TRBJ2-7,few,.,TGCAGCGTTCAGGGGGGGGGACTTGGAAGAGTCTACGAGCAGTACTTC,CSVQGGGLGRVYEQYF
TRBV28,TRBJ2-7,.,TRBD1,TGTGCCACCTGGGGGGGACAGGGGTCGTTCGAGCAGTACTTC,CATWGGQGSFEQYF
TRBV10-3,TRBJ2-7,.,TRBD1,TGTGCCATCAGTGATCAGACAGGGGAGCAGTACTTC,CAISDQTGEQYF
TRBV2,TRBJ2-2,.,.,TGTGCCAGCAGTGTGCGGGAGAACACCGGGGAGCTGTTTTTT,CASSVRENTGELFF
TRBV4-3,TRBJ2-6,many,.,TGCGCCAGCAGCGTCGGAAGCTCTGGGGCCAACGTCCTGACTTTC,CASSVGSSGANVLTF
TRBV24-1,TRBJ1-4,.,.,TGTGCCACCAGTGATTTATGCCCCCGCCGAGCGCTTGCAACTAATGAAAAACTGTTTTTT,CATSDLCPRRALATNEKLFF
TRBV7-3,TRBJ2-1,.,TRBD2,TGTGCCAGCAGCCCGACTAGCGGGAGCCCCAATGAGCAGTTCTTC,CASSPTSGSPNEQFF
TRBV18,TRBJ2-7,.,TRBD2,TGTGCCAGCTCACCGTCTAGCGGGGGAACCTCCTACGAGCAGTACTTC,CASSPSSGGTSYEQYF
TRBV3-1,TRBJ1-1,.,.,TGTGCCAGCGCCTCTGGGGGGGCGCGGGCTGAAGCTTTCTTT,CASASGGARAEAFF
TRBV18,TRBJ1-1,.,.,TGTGCCAGCTCACCACCCTCACGAGGGGACACTGAAGCTTTCTTT,CASSPPSRGDTEAFF
TRBV20-1,TRBJ2-7,few,.,TGCAGTGCTAGGGCCCCGGAGGAGCAGTACTTC,CSARAPEEQYF
TRBV19,TRBJ2-7,.,.,TGTGCCAGAAGGGACGGAGAGCAGTACTTC,CARRDGEQYF